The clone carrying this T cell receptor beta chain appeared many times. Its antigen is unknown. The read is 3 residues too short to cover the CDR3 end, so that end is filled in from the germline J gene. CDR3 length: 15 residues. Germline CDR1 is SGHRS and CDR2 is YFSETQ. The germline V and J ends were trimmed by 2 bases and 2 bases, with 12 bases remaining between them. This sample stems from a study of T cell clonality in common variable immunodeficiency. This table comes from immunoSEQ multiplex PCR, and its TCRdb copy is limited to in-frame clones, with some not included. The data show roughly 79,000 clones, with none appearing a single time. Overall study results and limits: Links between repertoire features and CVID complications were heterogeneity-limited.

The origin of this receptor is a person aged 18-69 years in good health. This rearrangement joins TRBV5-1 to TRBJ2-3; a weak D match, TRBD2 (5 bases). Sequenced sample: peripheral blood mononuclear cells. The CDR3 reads CASSLEAVDTDTQYF. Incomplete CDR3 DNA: TGCGCCAGCAGCTTAGAAGCGGTTGACACAGATACG.